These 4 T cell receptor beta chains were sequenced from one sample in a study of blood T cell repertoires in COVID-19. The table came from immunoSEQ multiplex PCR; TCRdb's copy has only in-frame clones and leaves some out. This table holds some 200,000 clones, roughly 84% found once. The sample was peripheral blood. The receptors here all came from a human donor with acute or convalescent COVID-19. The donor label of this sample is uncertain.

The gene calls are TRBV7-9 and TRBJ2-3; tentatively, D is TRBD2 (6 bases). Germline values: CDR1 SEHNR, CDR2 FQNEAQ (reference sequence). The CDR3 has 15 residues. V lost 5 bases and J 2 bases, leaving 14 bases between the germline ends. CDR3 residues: CASSPGLTYTDTQYF. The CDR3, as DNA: TGTGCCAGCAGCCCGGGACTGACTTACACAGATACGCAGTATTTT.

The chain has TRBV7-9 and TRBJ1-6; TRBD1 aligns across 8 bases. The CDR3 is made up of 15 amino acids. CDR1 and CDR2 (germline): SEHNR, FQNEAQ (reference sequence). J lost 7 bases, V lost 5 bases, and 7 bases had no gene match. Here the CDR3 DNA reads TGTGCCAGCAGCCCCCCCCGACAGGGGAATTCACCCCTCCACTTT. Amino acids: CASSPPRQGNSPLHF.

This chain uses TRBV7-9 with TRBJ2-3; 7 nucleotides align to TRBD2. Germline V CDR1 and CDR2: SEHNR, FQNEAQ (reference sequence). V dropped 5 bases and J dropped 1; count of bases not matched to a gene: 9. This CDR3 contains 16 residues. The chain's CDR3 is CASSPKGGQGTDTQYF. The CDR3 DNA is TGTGCCAGCAGCCCCAAGGGAGGGCAGGGCACAGATACGCAGTATTTT.

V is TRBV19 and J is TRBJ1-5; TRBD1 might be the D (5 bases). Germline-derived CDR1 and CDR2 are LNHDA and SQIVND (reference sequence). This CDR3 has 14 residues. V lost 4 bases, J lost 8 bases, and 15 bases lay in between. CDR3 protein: CASSTSGFRKPQHF. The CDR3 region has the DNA TGTGCCAGTAGTACTTCAGGGTTTCGCAAGCCCCAGCATTTT.